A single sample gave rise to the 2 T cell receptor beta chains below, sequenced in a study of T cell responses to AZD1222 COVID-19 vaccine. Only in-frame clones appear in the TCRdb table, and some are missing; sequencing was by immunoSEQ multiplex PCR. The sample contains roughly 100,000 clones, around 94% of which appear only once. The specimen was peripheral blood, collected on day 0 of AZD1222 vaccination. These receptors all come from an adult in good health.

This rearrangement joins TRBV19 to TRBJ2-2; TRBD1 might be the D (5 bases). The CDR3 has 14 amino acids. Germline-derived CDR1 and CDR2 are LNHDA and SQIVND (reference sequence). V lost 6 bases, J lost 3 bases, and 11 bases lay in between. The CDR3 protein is CASSSRVDTGELFF. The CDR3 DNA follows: TGTGCCAGTAGCAGCAGGGTAGACACCGGGGAGCTGTTTTTT.

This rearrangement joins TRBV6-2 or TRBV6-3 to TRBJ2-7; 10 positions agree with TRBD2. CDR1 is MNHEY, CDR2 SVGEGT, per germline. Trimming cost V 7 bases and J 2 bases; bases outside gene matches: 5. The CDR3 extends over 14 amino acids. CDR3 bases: TGTGCCAGCAACCCTAGCGGGGGAGCCTACGAGCAGTACTTC. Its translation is CASNPSGGAYEQYF.